This T cell receptor beta chain was retrieved from a study of blood T cell repertoires in COVID-19 (dated by TCRdb to the early 2020s). In the study overall: Samples from collaborators originated in the United States, Italy and Spain and spanned both the acute and convalescent phases of COVID-19. The repertoires were made available in a free public database intended to serve as a resource for research on the immune response to SARS-CoV-2. Where available, HLA class I and class II types were obtained from metadata supplied by the sample provider rather than from assay-based typing. A de-identified subject ID, COVID-19 status, age in years and sex were almost always included in the sample metadata. The samples were drawn from two sources: the first 160 participants of the ongoing ImmuneRACE study, and 1,200 or so subjects contributed by 6 global collaborators. The prospective study material was composed of cDNA or gDNA derived from T cells, B-cell-depleted T cells, or PBMCs. Subjects who had been exposed to COVID-19, were actively infected with it, or had recovered from it provided the deeply sampled blood TCRbeta repertoires that made up the dataset. Overall study outcomes, separate from this receptor: The quantity of clinical and demographic metadata differed by source and by participant and was supplied without curation.

A few counts support this clone. Its antigen is unknown. Base qualities were left out, and no much larger clone turns up one base away. The collaborating institutions used their own protocols to collect whole blood in K2EDTA tubes. Collaborator samples were shipped for TCRbeta analysis as frozen whole blood, isolated PBMCs, or DNA extracted from either sample type. The immunoSEQ Assay, a bias-controlled multiplex PCR, was used to amplify TCRbeta CDR3 regions from genomic DNA. The study's own analysis went as follows. The number of nucleated cells in each sample was estimated by amplification of reference gene primers within the assay. To quantify the absolute abundance of each unique TCRbeta CDR3 rearrangement, sequence reads were collapsed and filtered. For each sample, productive Simpson clonality was calculated by taking the square root of Simpson's diversity index across productive rearrangements. TCRdb holds this immuneACCESS table with in-frame rearrangements only. Some clones are missing; in checked studies, unresolved V genes explain under half, and the rest has no known cause. V, J and clone size are taken as reported in that table, and D and trimming were inferred from the DNA itself. The sample table records roughly 250,000 clones; approximately 90% of these occur just once. The ten biggest clones cover over 3.5% of the sample.

Counted from cysteine to phenylalanine, this CDR3 has 15 amino acids. CDR3 DNA only is kept here, 45 bases in frame from base 1. Sequences SGHDT (CDR1) and YYEEEE (CDR2) are obtained from the germline V gene. The V end loses 4 bases and the J end loses 4 bases, and a stretch of 14 bases separates them. The sample was peripheral blood. This TCR came from a woman aged 35 to 49 with acute or convalescent COVID-19. The V gene is TRBV5-6 and the J gene is TRBJ2-2; the best D guess is TRBD1, with 5 bases matching. The CDR3 protein is CASSGLGVSTGELFF. The base sequence is TGTGCCAGCAGCGGCTTAGGGGTGAGCACCGGGGAGCTGTTTTTT.